This T cell receptor beta chain came from a study of technical replicates of blood from several donors. The method was immunoSEQ multiplex PCR; TCRdb's version includes in-frame clones alone and lacks a portion of them. The sample includes approximately 16,000 clones, roughly 89% seen only once; the top ten take 9% to 15%. This clone occurred a few times. The CDR3 contains 15 residues. J lost 5 bases, V lost 4 bases, and 5 bases had no gene match. Germline CDR1 reads MDHEN; CDR2 reads SYDVKM. The rearrangement links TRBV28 to TRBJ2-5; 12 nucleotides align to TRBD1. Material for sequencing was PBMCs. This clonotype originated in a human donor in good health. CDR3 protein: CASSSGTGGAETQYF. The CDR3 coding sequence is TGTGCCAGCAGTTCTGGGACAGGGGGCGCGGAGACCCAGTACTTC.